These 2 T cell receptor beta chains were sequenced from one sample in a study of shared clonotypes between healthy human individuals. Method: immunoSEQ multiplex PCR; TCRdb's copy keeps in-frame clones and lacks some. The sample has approximately 1.4 million clones; roughly 98% are singletons. Material: naive CD4+ T cells sorted from blood. Subset defined: CD45RA+ positively selected. These receptors originate from a man younger than 40 in good health.

The V gene is TRBV6-1, the J gene TRBJ1-5; 9 nucleotides align to TRBD1. The trim removed 1 base at V and 6 bases at J, leaving 4 bases unmatched. From germline, CDR1 is MNHNS and CDR2 SASEGT. The CDR3 consists of 15 residues. CDR3 sequence: CASSEGGQGSQPQHF. The CDR3, as DNA: TGTGCCAGCAGTGAAGGGGGACAGGGTTCTCAGCCCCAGCATTTT.

J is TRBJ2-7 and V is TRBV7-8; no clear D gene. The CDR3 totals 15 residues. The V gene's germline CDR1 is SGHVS and CDR2 FQNEAQ. Trimming stripped 2 bases from V and 0 bases from J, with 11 bases between. The CDR3 nucleotides are TGTGCCAGCAGCTTACTCGGGTCCTTCTCCTACGAGCAGTACTTC. Translated, it gives CASSLLGSFSYEQYF. Supplemented by reference TRBV7-8 and TRBJ2-7, the full variable domain reads GAGVSQSPRYKVAKRGQDVALRCDPISGHVSLFWYQQALGQGPEFLTYFQNEAQLDKSGLPSDRFFAERPEGSVSTLKIQRTQQEDSAVYLCASSLLGSFSYEQYFGPGTRLTVT.